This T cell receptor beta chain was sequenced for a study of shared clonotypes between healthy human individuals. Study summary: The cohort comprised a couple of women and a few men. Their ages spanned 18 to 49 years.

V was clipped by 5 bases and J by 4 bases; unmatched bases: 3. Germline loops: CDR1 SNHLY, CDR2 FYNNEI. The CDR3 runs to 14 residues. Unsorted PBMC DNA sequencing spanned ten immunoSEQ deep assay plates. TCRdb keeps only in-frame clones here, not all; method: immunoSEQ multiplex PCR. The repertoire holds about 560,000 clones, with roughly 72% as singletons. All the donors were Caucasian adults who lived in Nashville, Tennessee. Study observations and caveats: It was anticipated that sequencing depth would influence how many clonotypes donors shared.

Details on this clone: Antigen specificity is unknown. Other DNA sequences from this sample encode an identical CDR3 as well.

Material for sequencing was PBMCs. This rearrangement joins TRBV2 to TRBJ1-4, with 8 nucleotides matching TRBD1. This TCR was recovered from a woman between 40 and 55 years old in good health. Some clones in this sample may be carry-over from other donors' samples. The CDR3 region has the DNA TGTGCCAGCAGTTTTGACAGGGGTAATGAAAAACTGTTTTTT. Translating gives CASSFDRGNEKLFF.